What follows describes a single T cell receptor (beta chain). The target antigen is unknown. This entry is derived from a study of T cells in localized non-small cell lung cancer. Findings and limits, study-wide: Turning up in adjacent lung were a median approximately 60 of the top 100 tumor clones. Sequencing, confined to only one tumor region, leaves heterogeneity possible. Adjacent uninvolved lung had the highest clonality, suggesting focused antigen responses. Those with higher blood T cell density had longer overall survival.

The assay was immunoSEQ multiplex PCR, and TCRdb's table has in-frame clones only and misses some. This sample yields about 59,000 clones, of which approximately 90% are seen a single time; 20% to 25% belongs to the top ten. Germline values: CDR1 SGHVS, CDR2 FNYEAQ. Trimming pared 7 bases from V and 2 bases from J, leaving 10 bases between. The length of the CDR3 is 13 residues. The source of this sequence is a man between 40 and 70 years old with stage I squamous cell lung carcinoma. The chain combines TRBV7-6 with TRBJ2-3; D gene uncertain. This sample comprised peripheral blood, obtained before any cancer treatment. As DNA, the CDR3 is TGTGCCAGCACCAACCCGACCACAGATACGCAGTATTTT. It codes for CASTNPTTDTQYF.